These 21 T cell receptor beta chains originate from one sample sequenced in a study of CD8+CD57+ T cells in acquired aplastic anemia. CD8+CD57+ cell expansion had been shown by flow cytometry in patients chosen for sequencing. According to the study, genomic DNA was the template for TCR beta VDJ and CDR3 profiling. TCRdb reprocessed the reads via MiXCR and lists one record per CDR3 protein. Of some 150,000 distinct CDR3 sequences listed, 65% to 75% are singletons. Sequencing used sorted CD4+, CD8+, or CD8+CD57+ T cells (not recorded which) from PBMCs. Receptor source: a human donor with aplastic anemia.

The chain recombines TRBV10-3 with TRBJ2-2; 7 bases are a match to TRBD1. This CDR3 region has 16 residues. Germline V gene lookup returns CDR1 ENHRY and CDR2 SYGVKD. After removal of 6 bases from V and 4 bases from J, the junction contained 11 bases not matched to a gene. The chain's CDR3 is CAIRDRDRGTTGELFF. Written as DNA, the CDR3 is TGTGCCATCAGGGACCGGGACAGAGGGACCACCGGGGAGCTGTTTTTT.

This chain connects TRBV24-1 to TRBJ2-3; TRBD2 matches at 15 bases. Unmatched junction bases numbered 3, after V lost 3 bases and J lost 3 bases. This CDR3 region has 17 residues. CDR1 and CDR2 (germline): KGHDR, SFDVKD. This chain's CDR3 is CATSDPGLAGGTDTQYF. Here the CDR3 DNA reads TGTGCCACCAGTGATCCCGGACTAGCGGGGGGGACAGATACGCAGTATTTT.

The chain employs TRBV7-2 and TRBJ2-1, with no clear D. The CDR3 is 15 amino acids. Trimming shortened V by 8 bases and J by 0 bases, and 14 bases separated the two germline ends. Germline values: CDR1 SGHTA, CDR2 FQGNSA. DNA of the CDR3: TGTGCCAGCGTAAATAATCCCCCCTCCTACAATGAGCAGTTCTTC. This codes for CASVNNPPSYNEQFF.

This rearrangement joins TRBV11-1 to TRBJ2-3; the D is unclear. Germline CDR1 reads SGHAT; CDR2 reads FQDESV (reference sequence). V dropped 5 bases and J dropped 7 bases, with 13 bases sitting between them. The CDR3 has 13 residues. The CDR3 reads CASSPTSANTQYF. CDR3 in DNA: TGTGCCAGCAGCCCCACATCCGCAAATACGCAGTATTTT.

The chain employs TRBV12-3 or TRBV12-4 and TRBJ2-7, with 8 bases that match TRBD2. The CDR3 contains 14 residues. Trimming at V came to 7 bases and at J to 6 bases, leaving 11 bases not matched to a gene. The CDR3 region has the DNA TGTGCCAGCAACTTAGGAGCGGGAGTTGCCGAGCAGTACTTC. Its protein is CASNLGAGVAEQYF.

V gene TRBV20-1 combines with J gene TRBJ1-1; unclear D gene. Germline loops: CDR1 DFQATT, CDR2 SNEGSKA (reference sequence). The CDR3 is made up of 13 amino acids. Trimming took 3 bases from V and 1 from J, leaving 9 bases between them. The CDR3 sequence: CSASEGTNTEAFF. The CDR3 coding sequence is TGCAGTGCTAGTGAAGGTACGAACACTGAAGCTTTCTTT.

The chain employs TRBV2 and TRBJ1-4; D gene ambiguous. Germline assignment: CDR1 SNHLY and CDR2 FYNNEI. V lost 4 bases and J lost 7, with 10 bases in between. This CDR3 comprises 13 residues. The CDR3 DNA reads TGTGCCAGCAGTGGGGCTCCGGGTGAAAAACTGTTTTTT. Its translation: CASSGAPGEKLFF.

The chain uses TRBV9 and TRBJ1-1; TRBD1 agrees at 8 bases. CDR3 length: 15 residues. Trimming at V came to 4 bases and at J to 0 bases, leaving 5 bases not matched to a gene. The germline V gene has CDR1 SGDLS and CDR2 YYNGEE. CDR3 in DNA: TGTGCCAGCAGCCCAACGACAGGGGTGAACACTGAAGCTTTCTTT. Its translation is CASSPTTGVNTEAFF.

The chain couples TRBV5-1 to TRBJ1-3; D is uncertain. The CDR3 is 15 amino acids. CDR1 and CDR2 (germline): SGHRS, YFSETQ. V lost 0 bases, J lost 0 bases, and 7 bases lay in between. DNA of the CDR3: TGCGCCAGCAGCTTGGGGGCGAACTCTGGAAACACCATATATTTT. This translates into CASSLGANSGNTIYF. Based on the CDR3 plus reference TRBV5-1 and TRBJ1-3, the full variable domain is KAGVTQTPRYLIKTRGQQVTLSCSPISGHRSVSWYQQTPGQGLQFLFEYFSETQRNKGNFPGRFSGRQFSNSRSEMNVSTLELGDSALYLCASSLGANSGNTIYFGEGSWLTVV.

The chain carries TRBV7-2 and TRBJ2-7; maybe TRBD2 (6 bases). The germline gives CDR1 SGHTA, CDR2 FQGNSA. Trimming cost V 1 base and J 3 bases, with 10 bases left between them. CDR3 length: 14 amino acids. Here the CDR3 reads CASSLVRDDYEQYF. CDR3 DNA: TGTGCCAGCAGCTTAGTGCGGGACGACTACGAGCAGTACTTC.

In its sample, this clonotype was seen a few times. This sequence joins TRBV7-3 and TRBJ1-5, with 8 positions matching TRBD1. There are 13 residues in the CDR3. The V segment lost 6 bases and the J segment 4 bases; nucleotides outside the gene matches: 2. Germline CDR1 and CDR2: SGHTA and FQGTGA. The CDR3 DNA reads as TGTGCCAGCAGTCAGGGGGCGAATCAGCCCCAGCATTTT. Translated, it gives CASSQGANQPQHF.

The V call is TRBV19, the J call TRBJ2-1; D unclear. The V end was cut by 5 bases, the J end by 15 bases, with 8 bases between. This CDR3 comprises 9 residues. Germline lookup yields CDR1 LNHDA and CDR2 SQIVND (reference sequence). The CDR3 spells CASSHTPFF. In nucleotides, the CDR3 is TGTGCCAGTAGTCATACCCCGTTCTTC.

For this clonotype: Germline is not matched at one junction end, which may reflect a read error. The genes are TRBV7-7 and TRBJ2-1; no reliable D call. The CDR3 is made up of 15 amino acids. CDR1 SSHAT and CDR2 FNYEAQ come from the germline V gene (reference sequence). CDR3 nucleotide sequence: TGTGCTAGCAGCTTAGGGAAGCACCAGAACAATGAGCAGTTCTTC. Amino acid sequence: CASSLGKHQNNEQFF. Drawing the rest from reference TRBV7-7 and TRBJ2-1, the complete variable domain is GAGVSQSPRYKVTKRGQDVTLRCDPISSHATLYWYQQALGQGPEFLTYFNYEAQPDKSGLPSDRFSAERPEGSISTLTIQRTEQRDSAMYRCASSLGKHQNNEQFFGPGTRLTVL.

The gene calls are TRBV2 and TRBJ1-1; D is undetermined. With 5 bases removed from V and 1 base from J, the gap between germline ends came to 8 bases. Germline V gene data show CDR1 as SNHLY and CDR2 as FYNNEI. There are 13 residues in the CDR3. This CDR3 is CASSTETNTEAFF. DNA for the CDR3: TGTGCCAGCAGTACAGAAACGAACACTGAAGCTTTCTTT.

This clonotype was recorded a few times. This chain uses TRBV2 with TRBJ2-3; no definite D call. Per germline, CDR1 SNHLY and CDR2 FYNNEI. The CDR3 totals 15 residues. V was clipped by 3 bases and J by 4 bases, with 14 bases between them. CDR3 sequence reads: CASSDWQLDADTQYF. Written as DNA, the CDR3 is TGTGCCAGCAGTGATTGGCAGCTTGATGCAGATACGCAGTATTTT.

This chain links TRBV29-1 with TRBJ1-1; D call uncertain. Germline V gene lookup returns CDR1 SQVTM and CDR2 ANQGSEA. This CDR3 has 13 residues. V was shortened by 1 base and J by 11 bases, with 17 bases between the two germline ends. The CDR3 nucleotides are TGCAGCGTTGAAGTCCATGGACGGAAGGAGGCTTTCTTT. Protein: CSVEVHGRKEAFF. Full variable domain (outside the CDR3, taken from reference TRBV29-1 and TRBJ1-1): SAVISQKPSRDICQRGTSLTIQCQVDSQVTMMFWYRQQPGQSLTLIATANQGSEATYESGFVIDKFPISRPNLTFSTLTVSNMSPEDSSIYLCSVEVHGRKEAFFGQGTRLTVV.

The CDR3 DNA reads as TGTGCCAGCAGTACAAACAGGGACTGGGAGACCCAGTACTTC. Translated, it gives CASSTNRDWETQYF. The chain recombines TRBV12-3 or TRBV12-4 with TRBJ2-5; D possibly uses TRBD1 or TRBD2 (6 bases each). The CDR3 sequence is 14 residues long. V lost 5 bases and J lost 5, with 15 bases in between.

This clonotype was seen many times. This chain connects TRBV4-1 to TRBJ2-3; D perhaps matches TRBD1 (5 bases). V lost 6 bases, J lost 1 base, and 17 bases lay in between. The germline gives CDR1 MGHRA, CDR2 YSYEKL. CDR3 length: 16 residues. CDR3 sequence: CASSPGHGEGTDTQYF. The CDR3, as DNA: TGCGCCAGCAGTCCCGGACACGGTGAGGGCACAGATACGCAGTATTTT.

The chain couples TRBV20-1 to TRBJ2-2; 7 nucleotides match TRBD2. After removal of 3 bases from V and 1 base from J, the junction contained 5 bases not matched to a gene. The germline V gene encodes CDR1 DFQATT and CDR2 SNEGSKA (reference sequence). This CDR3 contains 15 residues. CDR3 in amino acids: CSASLSSGNTGELFF. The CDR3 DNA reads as TGCAGTGCTAGTCTGTCTAGCGGGAACACCGGGGAGCTGTTTTTT.

The CDR3 here is CASSLGIVGGASTDTQYF. The DNA of the CDR3 is TGTGCCAGCAGCTTGGGTATAGTGGGGGGGGCTTCGACAGATACGCAGTATTTT. The chain recombines TRBV13 with TRBJ2-3; TRBD2 is a possible D gene (7 bases). This CDR3 contains 18 residues. V lost 3 bases and J lost 3, with 22 bases in between. The germline CDR1 and CDR2 sequences are PRHDT and FYEKMQ (reference sequence).

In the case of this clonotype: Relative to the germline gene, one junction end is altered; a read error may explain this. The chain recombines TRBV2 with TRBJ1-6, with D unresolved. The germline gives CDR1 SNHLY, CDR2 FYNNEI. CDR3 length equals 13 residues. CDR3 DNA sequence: TGTGCCAGCAGTGCTGGAAGGGATTCGCCCCTCCACTTT. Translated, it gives CASSAGRDSPLHF.